This passage covers 9 T cell receptor beta chains from one sample sequenced in a study of blood T cell repertoires in COVID-19 (dated by TCRdb to 2020 to 2021). Library method: the immunoSEQ multiplex PCR assay. As stored in TCRdb, this immuneACCESS dataset retains in-frame rearrangements with V and J assigned. A fraction of the clones does not appear; measured against another copy, unresolved V genes explain less than half of the discrepancy, and the remainder lacks a known reason. The sample table contains some 400,000 clones; only one count was recorded for 85% to 90% of them. The ten largest clones represent roughly 1.1% of the sample. Source material: PBMCs or T cells enriched from blood (not recorded which). These receptors originate from a young man who had recovered from COVID-19.

This chain links TRBV3-1 (or the pseudogene TRBV3-2) with TRBJ2-5; 7 nucleotides agree with TRBD1. CDR3 length: 16 amino acids. Germline CDR1 is LGHDT and CDR2 is YNNKEL (reference sequence). The junction had 7 bases not matched to a gene; V was cut back by 0 bases and J by 3 bases. CDR3 in DNA: TGTGCCAGCAGCCAAGAAGTTCCGACAGGGAAAGAGACCCAGTACTTC. It is translated as CASSQEVPTGKETQYF.

The chain couples TRBV29-1 to TRBJ1-1; D gene uncertain. V lost 4 bases to trimming and J lost 3 bases, with 9 bases between them. There are 12 residues in the CDR3. CDR1 is SQVTM, CDR2 ANQGSEA, per germline. CDR3 in DNA: TGCAGCGTTGCCCTGGTAGACACTGAAGCTTTCTTT. This encodes CSVALVDTEAFF.

The J gene is TRBJ2-2, the V gene TRBV12-3 or TRBV12-4; a possible D gene is TRBD2 (6 bases). V gave up 7 bases and J gave up 6 bases, with 12 bases separating them. This CDR3 spans 13 amino acids. The CDR3 DNA is TGTGCCAGCACCTTTACTAGCTCCGGGGAGCTGTTTTTT. It translates to CASTFTSSGELFF.

The gene calls are TRBV19 and TRBJ2-1; D possibly corresponds to TRBD2 (6 bases). Germline V gives CDR1 LNHDA, CDR2 SQIVND (reference sequence). The CDR3 is made up of 14 amino acids. Trimming stripped 4 bases from V and 4 bases from J, with 11 bases between. Here the CDR3 DNA reads TGTGCCAGTAGTACGGGACTGGAATACAATGAGCAGTTCTTC. Residues: CASSTGLEYNEQFF.

This clone was counted a single time. This sequence joins TRBV29-1 and TRBJ2-1, with D perhaps matching TRBD1 (5 bases). Trimming removed 2 bases at V and 6 bases at J, with 11 bases between. CDR3 length equals 13 residues. Germline CDR1 reads SQVTM; CDR2 reads ANQGSEA. DNA for the CDR3: TGCAGCGTTGAATCACCACAGGTCAATGAGCAGTTCTTC. This encodes CSVESPQVNEQFF.

This CDR3 is CAIPVGGTSNEKLFF. CDR3 bases: TGTGCCATCCCGGTGGGCGGGACCTCTAATGAAAAACTGTTTTTT. The chain employs TRBV7-9 and TRBJ1-4, with D possibly TRBD1 on 5 matching bases. The CDR3 runs 15 residues. V was clipped by 10 bases and J by 3 bases, with 18 bases between them. Germline CDR1 and CDR2: SEHNR and FQNEAQ (reference sequence).

This clone has just a few counts. The gene calls are TRBV19 and TRBJ2-2; D is perhaps TRBD1 (6 bases). V dropped 10 bases and J dropped 5 bases, with 11 bases sitting between them. CDR1 is LNHDA, CDR2 SQIVND, per germline (reference sequence). This CDR3 spans 12 amino acids. The CDR3 region is CATRGRTGELFF. CDR3 DNA sequence: TGTGCCACCAGGGGTCGAACCGGGGAGCTGTTTTTT.

The CDR3 DNA sequence: TGTGCCAGCACCCCCGGGACACAATATCAGCCCCAGCATTTT. Translating it yields CASTPGTQYQPQHF. The chain recombines TRBV28 with TRBJ1-5; D is possibly TRBD1 (6 bases). Germline V lookup: CDR1 MDHEN, CDR2 SYDVKM. The V end lost 7 bases, the J end lost 5 bases, and 15 bases lay between the germline ends. The CDR3 length is 14 residues.

This clone has a single count. The chain couples TRBV6-2 or TRBV6-3 to TRBJ2-7, with D perhaps TRBD2 (6 bases). Per the germline V gene, CDR1 is MNHEY and CDR2 is SVGEGT. Trimming removed 6 bases from V and 6 bases from J, with 18 bases in between. The CDR3 has 14 amino acids. Here the CDR3 DNA reads TGTGCCAGCAGCGGGGACTTCTCTTCAAGCGAGCAGTACTTC. Amino acid sequence: CASSGDFSSSEQYF.